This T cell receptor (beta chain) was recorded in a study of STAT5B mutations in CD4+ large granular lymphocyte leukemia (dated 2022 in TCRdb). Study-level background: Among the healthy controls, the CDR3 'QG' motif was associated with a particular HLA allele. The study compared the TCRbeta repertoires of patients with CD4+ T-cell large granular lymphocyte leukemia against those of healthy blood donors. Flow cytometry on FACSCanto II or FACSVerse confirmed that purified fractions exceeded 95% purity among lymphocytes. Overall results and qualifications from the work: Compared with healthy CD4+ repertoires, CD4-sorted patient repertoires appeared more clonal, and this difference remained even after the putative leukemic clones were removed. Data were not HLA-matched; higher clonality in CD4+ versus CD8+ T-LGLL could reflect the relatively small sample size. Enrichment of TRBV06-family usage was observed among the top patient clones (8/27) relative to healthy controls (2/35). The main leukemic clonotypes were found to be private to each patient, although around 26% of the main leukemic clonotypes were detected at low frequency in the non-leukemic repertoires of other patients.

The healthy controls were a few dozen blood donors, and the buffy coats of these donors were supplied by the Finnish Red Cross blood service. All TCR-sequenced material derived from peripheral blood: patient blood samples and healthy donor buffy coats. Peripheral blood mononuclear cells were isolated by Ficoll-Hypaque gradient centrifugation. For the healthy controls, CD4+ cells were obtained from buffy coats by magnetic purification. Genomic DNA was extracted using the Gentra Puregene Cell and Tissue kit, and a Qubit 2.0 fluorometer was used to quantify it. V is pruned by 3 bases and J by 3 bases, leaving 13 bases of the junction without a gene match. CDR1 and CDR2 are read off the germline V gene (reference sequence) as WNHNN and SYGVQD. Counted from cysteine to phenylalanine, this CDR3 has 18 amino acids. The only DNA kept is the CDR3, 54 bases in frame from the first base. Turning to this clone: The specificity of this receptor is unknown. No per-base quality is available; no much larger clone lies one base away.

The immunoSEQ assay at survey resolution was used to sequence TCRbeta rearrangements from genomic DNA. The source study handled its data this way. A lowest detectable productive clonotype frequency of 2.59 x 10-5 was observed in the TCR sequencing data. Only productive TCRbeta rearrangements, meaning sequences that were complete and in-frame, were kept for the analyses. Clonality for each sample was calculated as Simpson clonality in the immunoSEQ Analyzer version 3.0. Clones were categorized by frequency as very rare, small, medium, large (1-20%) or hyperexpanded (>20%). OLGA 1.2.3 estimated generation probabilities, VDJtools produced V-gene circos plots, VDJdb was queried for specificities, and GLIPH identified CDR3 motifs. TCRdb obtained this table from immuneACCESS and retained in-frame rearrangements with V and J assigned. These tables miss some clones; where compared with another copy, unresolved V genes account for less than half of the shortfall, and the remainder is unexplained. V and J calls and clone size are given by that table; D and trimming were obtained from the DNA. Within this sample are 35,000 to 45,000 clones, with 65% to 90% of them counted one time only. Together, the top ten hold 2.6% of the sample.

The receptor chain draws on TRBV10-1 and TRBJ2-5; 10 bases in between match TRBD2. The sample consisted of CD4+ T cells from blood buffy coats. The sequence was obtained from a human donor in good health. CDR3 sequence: CASSEPLAGALEEETQYF. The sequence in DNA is TGCGCCAGCAGTGAACCCCTAGCGGGAGCGCTTGAAGAAGAGACCCAGTACTTC.